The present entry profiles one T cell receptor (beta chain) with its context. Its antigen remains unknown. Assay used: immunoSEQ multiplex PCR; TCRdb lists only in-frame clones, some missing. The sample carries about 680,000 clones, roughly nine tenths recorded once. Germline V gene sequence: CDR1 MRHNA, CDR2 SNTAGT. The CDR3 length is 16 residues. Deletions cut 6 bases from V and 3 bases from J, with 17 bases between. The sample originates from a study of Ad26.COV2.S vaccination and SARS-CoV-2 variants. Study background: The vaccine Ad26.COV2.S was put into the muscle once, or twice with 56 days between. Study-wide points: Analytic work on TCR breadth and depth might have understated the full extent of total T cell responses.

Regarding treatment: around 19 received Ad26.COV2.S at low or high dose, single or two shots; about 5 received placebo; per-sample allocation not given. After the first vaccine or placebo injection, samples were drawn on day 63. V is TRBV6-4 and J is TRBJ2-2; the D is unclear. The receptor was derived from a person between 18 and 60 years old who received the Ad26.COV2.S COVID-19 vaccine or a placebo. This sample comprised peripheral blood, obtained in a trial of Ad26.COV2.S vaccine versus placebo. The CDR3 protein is CASSPERERYTGELFF. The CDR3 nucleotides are TGTGCCAGCAGCCCTGAAAGGGAAAGATACACCGGGGAGCTGTTTTTT.